This T cell receptor (beta chain) was obtained from a study of shared clonotypes between healthy human individuals. This clone has a single count. Its antigen is as yet unknown. The CDR3 loop spans 14 amino acids. Germline CDR1 and CDR2: MNHNY and SVGAGI (reference sequence). V was clipped by 7 bases and J by 5 bases; unmatched bases: 3. Study-level results: Among four donors, roughly 5% of naive CD4 clonotypes were found in common.

The method was immunoSEQ multiplex PCR; TCRdb's version includes in-frame clones alone and lacks a portion of them. This repertoire shows some 2,000,000 clones, 95% found once; its top ten account for more than 0.1%. The sequence came from a man aged 18 to 29 in good health. Specimen: naive CD4+ T cells sorted from blood. Subset meaning: CD45RA+ positively selected. The rearrangement links TRBV6-6 to TRBJ2-1; 12 nucleotides match TRBD2. For the CDR3, the DNA is TGTGCCAGCATCCGGACTAGCGGGAACAATGAGCAGTTCTTC. It translates to CASIRTSGNNEQFF.